Following are 2 T cell receptor beta chains from one sample sequenced in a study of shared clonotypes between healthy human individuals. The table came from immunoSEQ multiplex PCR; TCRdb's copy has only in-frame clones and leaves some out. Of 980,000 or so clones detected, roughly 72% appear once; the ten largest clones hold over 1.3%. Material: memory CD4+ T cells sorted from blood. Subset here: CD45RA-negative fraction. These TCRs come from a man younger than 30 in good health.

The rearrangement links TRBV15 to TRBJ2-7; 7 bases fit TRBD2. J was trimmed by 5 bases and V by 1 base; bases with no gene match: 11. CDR1 is LNHNV and CDR2 is YYDKDF in the germline V gene (reference sequence). The CDR3 has 16 amino acids. The CDR3, as DNA: TGTGCCACCAGCAGAGGGGAGGGTGTCCAGGGTGACGAGCAGTACTTC. Protein sequence: CATSRGEGVQGDEQYF.

The chain recombines TRBV9 with TRBJ1-1, with D perhaps TRBD1 (5 bases). Germline assignment: CDR1 SGDLS and CDR2 YYNGEE. CDR3 length equals 14 residues. Trimming cost V 0 bases and J 4 bases, with 10 bases left between them. CDR3 residues: CASSVGQSSTEAFF. The CDR3 DNA follows: TGTGCCAGCAGCGTAGGACAGAGCAGCACTGAAGCTTTCTTT.